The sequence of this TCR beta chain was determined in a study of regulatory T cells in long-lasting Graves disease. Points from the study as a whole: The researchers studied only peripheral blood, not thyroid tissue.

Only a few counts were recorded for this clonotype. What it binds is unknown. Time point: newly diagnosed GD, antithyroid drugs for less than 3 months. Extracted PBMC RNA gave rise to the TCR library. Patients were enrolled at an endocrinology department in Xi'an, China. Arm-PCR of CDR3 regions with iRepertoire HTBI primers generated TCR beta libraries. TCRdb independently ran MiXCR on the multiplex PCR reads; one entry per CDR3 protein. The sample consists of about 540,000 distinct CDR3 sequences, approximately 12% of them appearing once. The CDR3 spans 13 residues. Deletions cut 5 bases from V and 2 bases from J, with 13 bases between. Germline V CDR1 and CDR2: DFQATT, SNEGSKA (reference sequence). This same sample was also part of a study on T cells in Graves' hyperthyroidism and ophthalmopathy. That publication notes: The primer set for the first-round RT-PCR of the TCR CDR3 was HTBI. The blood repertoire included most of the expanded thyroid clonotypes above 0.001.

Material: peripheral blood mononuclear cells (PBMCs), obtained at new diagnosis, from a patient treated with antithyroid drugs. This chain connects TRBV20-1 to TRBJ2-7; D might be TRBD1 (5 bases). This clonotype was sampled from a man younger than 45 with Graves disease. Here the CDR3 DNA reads TGCAGTGCTGGCCAGGGTCTTACCTACGAGCAGTACTTC. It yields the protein CSAGQGLTYEQYF.